These 31 T cell receptor beta chains were all obtained from the same sample, sequenced in a study of control samples from healthy donors and cancer patients. This table comes from immunoSEQ multiplex PCR, and its TCRdb copy is limited to in-frame clones, with some not included. The sample records approximately 100,000 clones, roughly 82% being singletons. Input material: blood. The receptors shown here come from a man aged 55 to 70 in good health.

As to this clone: Distinct nucleotide sequences in the sample also encode this CDR3. This chain connects TRBV3-1 (or the pseudogene TRBV3-2) to TRBJ2-7; D uncertain. Trimming shortened V by 1 base and J by 3 bases, and 7 bases separated the two germline ends. The length of the CDR3 is 13 residues. Germline V CDR1 and CDR2: LGHDT, YNNKEL (reference sequence). The CDR3 DNA is TGTGCCAGCAGCCAAGTATCGGGCTACGAGCAGTACTTC. Its protein product is CASSQVSGYEQYF.

The chain joins TRBV4-1 to TRBJ2-5; D is possibly TRBD2 (5 bases). Germline CDR1 and CDR2: MGHRA and YSYEKL. CDR3 length: 18 residues. The V gene lost 1 base and the J gene lost 5 bases, with 23 bases spanning the gap. The CDR3 nucleotides read TGCGCCAGCAGCCAAGTTGGGTTTCCGGGGATTGTCGAGGAGACCCAGTACTTC. It codes for CASSQVGFPGIVEETQYF.

V and J are TRBV18 and TRBJ2-5, with 8 positions matching TRBD2. V dropped 3 bases and J dropped 4; count of bases not matched to a gene: 4. Germline loops: CDR1 KGHSH, CDR2 LQKENI. This CDR3 spans 14 amino acids. CDR3 sequence (DNA): TGTGCCAGCTCACCGAGCGGGGGTTCAGAGACCCAGTACTTC. This sequence encodes CASSPSGGSETQYF.

The chain couples TRBV6-1 to TRBJ2-2; TRBD2 matches 7 bases. The CDR3 sequence is 15 residues long. Germline V gene sequence: CDR1 MNHNS, CDR2 SASEGT. After removal of 2 bases from V and 3 bases from J, the junction contained 3 bases not matched to a gene. In DNA form, the CDR3 reads TGTGCCAGCAGTGAACAAGCGGGGTACACCGGGGAGCTGTTTTTT. It is translated as CASSEQAGYTGELFF.

The chain recombines TRBV7-8 with TRBJ2-5; no definite D call. CDR1 is SGHVS, CDR2 FQNEAQ, per germline. V was trimmed by 5 bases and J by 1 base, leaving 17 bases between them. This CDR3 spans 16 amino acids. The CDR3 bases are TGTGCCAGCAGCCTTGCAGGTCCAGGCGGCCAAGAGACCCAGTACTTC. Its translation: CASSLAGPGGQETQYF.

The chain couples TRBV12-3 or TRBV12-4 to TRBJ1-2; D possibly corresponds to TRBD1 (5 bases). V dropped 7 bases and J dropped 8 bases, with 17 bases sitting between them. The CDR3 covers 13 residues. The CDR3 region has the DNA TGTGCCAGCACCAAAAGGGGCTCGGGGGGCTACACCTTC. Its protein product is CASTKRGSGGYTF.

V is TRBV28 and J is TRBJ2-3, with 13 nucleotides matching TRBD2. The CDR3 runs to 18 residues. J was trimmed by 1 base and V by 6 bases; bases with no gene match: 10. Germline CDR1 and CDR2: MDHEN and SYDVKM. The CDR3 spells CASSRRRTSGSGTDTQYF. Here the CDR3 DNA reads TGTGCCAGCAGCCGCCGTCGGACTAGCGGGAGTGGCACAGATACGCAGTATTTT.

This clone has a single count. The genes are TRBV2 and TRBJ1-5, with a weak D call TRBD1 (6 bases). The CDR3 length is 14 residues. From germline, CDR1 is SNHLY and CDR2 FYNNEI. Trimming shortened V by 8 bases and J by 3 bases, and 14 bases separated the two germline ends. CDR3 region: CASGTTGYNQPQHF. The CDR3 coding sequence is TGTGCCAGCGGAACAACAGGGTACAATCAGCCCCAGCATTTT.

This clone was picked up a small number of times. The V gene is TRBV27, the J gene TRBJ1-4, with D possibly being TRBD1 (6 bases). This CDR3 has 17 amino acids. CDR1 is MNHEY and CDR2 is SMNVEV in the germline V gene (reference sequence). V was pared by 5 bases and J by 0 bases, with 16 bases between. This CDR3 reads CASSKMLQGATNEKLFF. CDR3 sequence (DNA): TGTGCCAGCAGTAAAATGTTACAGGGCGCAACTAATGAAAAACTGTTTTTT.

The rearrangement links TRBV7-9 to TRBJ2-5; possibly TRBD2 for D (5 bases). The ends were cut back, 1 base at V and 5 bases at J, with 5 bases in the middle. Looked up from germline, CDR1 is SEHNR and CDR2 is FQNEAQ (reference sequence). The CDR3 is 12 residues long. The CDR3 DNA follows: TGTGCCAGCAGCTTAGGGAGGGAGACCCAGTACTTC. Encoded protein: CASSLGRETQYF.

The chain carries TRBV3-1 (or the pseudogene TRBV3-2) and TRBJ2-3; 7 bases map to TRBD2. V was clipped by 0 bases and J by 4 bases; unmatched bases: 10. The CDR3 sequence is 17 residues long. Germline V gene lookup returns CDR1 LGHDT and CDR2 YNNKEL (reference sequence). Written as DNA, the CDR3 is TGTGCCAGCAGCCAAGAGGGGGGGGAGCTTCTTTCAGATACGCAGTATTTT. Amino acids: CASSQEGGELLSDTQYF.

V is TRBV12-1 and J is TRBJ1-4; the table's D call TRBD1 went unverified against the DNA. TRBV12-1 is noted as a pseudogene. The CDR3 runs 14 residues. The CDR3: CASSLSGMDEKLFF. The CDR3 region has the DNA TGTGCCAGCAGCTTATCAGGGATGGATGAAAAACTGTTTTTT.

The V and J genes are TRBV10-3 and TRBJ1-1; 7 nucleotides align to TRBD1. Trimming cost V 5 bases and J 7 bases; bases outside gene matches: 4. This CDR3 comprises 12 residues. Germline lookup yields CDR1 ENHRY and CDR2 SYGVKD. The CDR3 sequence is CAISPTGDEAFF. The CDR3 DNA reads as TGTGCCATCAGTCCCACAGGGGATGAAGCTTTCTTT.

The table lists this clone with a few counts. The rearrangement links TRBV9 to TRBJ1-4, with no clear D. CDR3 length equals 12 residues. The ends were cut back, 7 bases at V and 5 bases at J, with 9 bases in the middle. CDR1 and CDR2 from the germline V gene are SGDLS and YYNGEE. This CDR3 is CASAGVNEKLFF. Written as DNA, the CDR3 is TGTGCCAGCGCCGGCGTAAATGAAAAACTGTTTTTT.

The chain joins TRBV9 to TRBJ2-7; D is ambiguous. This CDR3 is 15 amino acids long. The V end lost 4 bases, the J end lost 2 bases, and 16 bases lay between the germline ends. The germline V gene encodes CDR1 SGDLS and CDR2 YYNGEE. The CDR3 loop is CASSPDPKGTYEQYF. In DNA, the CDR3 is TGTGCCAGCAGCCCGGACCCCAAGGGCACCTACGAGCAGTACTTC. Drawing the rest from reference TRBV9 and TRBJ2-7, the complete variable domain is DSGVTQTPKHLITATGQRVTLRCSPRSGDLSVYWYQQSLDQGLQFLIQYYNGEERAKGNILERFSAQQFPDLHSELNLSSLELGDSALYFCASSPDPKGTYEQYFGPGTRLTVT.

The CDR3 DNA reads as TGCGCCAGCAGCTTGGGAGTACAGATCTCCTCAACAGATACGCAGTATTTT. Its translation is CASSLGVQISSTDTQYF. This sequence joins TRBV5-1 and TRBJ2-3; D remains unclear. The germline V and J ends were trimmed by 0 bases and 3 bases, with 17 bases remaining between them. The CDR3 sequence is 17 residues long. Looked up from germline, CDR1 is SGHRS and CDR2 is YFSETQ. Complete variable domain (other parts from reference TRBV5-1 and TRBJ2-3): KAGVTQTPRYLIKTRGQQVTLSCSPISGHRSVSWYQQTPGQGLQFLFEYFSETQRNKGNFPGRFSGRQFSNSRSEMNVSTLELGDSALYLCASSLGVQISSTDTQYFGPGTRLTVL.

This chain links TRBV5-4 with TRBJ2-7, with a tentative D call TRBD2 (5 bases). CDR1 and CDR2 (germline): SGHNT, YYREEE (reference sequence). CDR3 length: 14 residues. V was clipped by 4 bases and J by 5 bases, with 16 bases between them. The CDR3: CASSPWGDYDEQYF. The CDR3 DNA reads TGTGCCAGCAGCCCCTGGGGAGATTACGACGAGCAGTACTTC.

The chain is built from TRBV29-1 and TRBJ2-2; D is unclear. The germline V and J ends were trimmed by 6 bases and 4 bases, with 9 bases remaining between them. CDR1 and CDR2 from the germline V gene are SQVTM and ANQGSEA. The CDR3 spans 12 residues. The chain's CDR3 is CSVFMVTGELFF. CDR3 DNA: TGCAGCGTATTTATGGTCACCGGGGAGCTGTTTTTT.

A single count supports this clone. The J gene is TRBJ2-3, the V gene TRBV27; TRBD2 matches at 9 bases. Germline V gene lookup returns CDR1 MNHEY and CDR2 SMNVEV (reference sequence). The ends lost 4 bases at V and 2 bases at J; junction bases unmatched: 4. This CDR3 has 15 amino acids. The CDR3 DNA follows: TGTGCCAGCAGTTCCAGCGGGGGGTTCACAGATACGCAGTATTTT. This translates into CASSSSGGFTDTQYF.

This chain connects TRBV9 to TRBJ2-7; the D gene is possibly TRBD1 (6 bases). Germline V gene data show CDR1 as SGDLS and CDR2 as YYNGEE. V dropped 0 bases and J dropped 7 bases, with 14 bases sitting between them. The CDR3 consists of 14 residues. Written as DNA, the CDR3 is TGTGCCAGCAGCGTAGTCTCGGCAGGGGTGGAGCAGTACTTC. Protein sequence: CASSVVSAGVEQYF.

This CDR3 is CASSELAGGTPYEQYF. CDR3 coding DNA: TGTGCCAGCAGTGAGCTAGCGGGTGGCACTCCCTACGAGCAGTACTTC. The J gene is TRBJ2-7, the V gene TRBV6-1, with 8 bases that match TRBD2. From germline, CDR1 is MNHNS and CDR2 SASEGT. Trimming at V came to 3 bases and at J to 2 bases, leaving 9 bases not matched to a gene. The CDR3 is made up of 16 amino acids.

Here the CDR3 reads CASSLQGASPLHF. As DNA, the CDR3 is TGTGCCAGCAGTTTACAGGGGGCTTCACCCCTCCACTTT. The chain employs TRBV12-3 or TRBV12-4 and TRBJ1-6, with 8 bases that match TRBD1. V lost 2 bases and J lost 9; bases outside the gene matches: 0. CDR3 length: 13 amino acids.

This clone was observed a few times. The rearrangement links TRBV18 to TRBJ2-5; TRBD1 is a possible D gene (6 bases). The CDR3 has 11 amino acids. CDR1 and CDR2 (germline): KGHSH, LQKENI. Trimming took off 5 bases at V and 11 bases at J, with 12 bases between the two ends. CDR3 sequence reads: CASSTQQGQYF. In DNA form, the CDR3 reads TGTGCCAGCTCAACCCAACAGGGACAGTACTTC.

V is TRBV12-3 or TRBV12-4 and J is TRBJ2-1, with D perhaps matching TRBD2 (6 bases). V was cut by 7 bases and J by 8 bases, with 9 bases left in between. The CDR3 has 11 amino acids. The CDR3 reads CASTPGDEQFF. The CDR3 bases are TGTGCCAGCACCCCGGGGGATGAGCAGTTCTTC.

V is TRBV19 and J is TRBJ2-3; maybe TRBD1 (5 bases). This CDR3 is 15 amino acids long. Germline CDR1 reads LNHDA; CDR2 reads SQIVND (reference sequence). V lost 2 bases and J 4 bases, leaving 13 bases between the germline ends. CDR3 DNA sequence: TGTGCCAGTAGTATAATTGACAGTCCCGCAGATACGCAGTATTTT. Translation gives CASSIIDSPADTQYF. Using reference TRBV19 and TRBJ2-3 for the parts outside the CDR3, the full variable domain is DGGITQSPKYLFRKEGQNVTLSCEQNLNHDAMYWYRQDPGQGLRLIYYSQIVNDFQKGDIAEGYSVSREKKESFPLTVTSAQKNPTAFYLCASSIIDSPADTQYFGPGTRLTVL.

The chain employs TRBV7-2 and TRBJ2-5; D not resolved. The germline CDR1 and CDR2 sequences are SGHTA and FQGNSA. There are 15 residues in the CDR3. Trimming shortened V by 6 bases and J by 5 bases, and 19 bases separated the two germline ends. The CDR3 DNA is TGTGCCAGCAGGCCGTCCGGTGGGCGGCGGGAGACCCAGTACTTC. Its protein product is CASRPSGGRRETQYF.

On this clone itself: The same CDR3 is also encoded by other DNA sequences in this sample. This chain links TRBV6-1 with TRBJ2-5; 11 bases agree with TRBD2. V gave up 2 bases and J gave up 1 base; unmatched junction bases: 0. In germline, CDR1 is MNHNS, CDR2 SASEGT. The CDR3 has 15 residues. The CDR3 loop is CASSELAGGQETQYF. CDR3 bases: TGTGCCAGCAGTGAACTAGCGGGGGGCCAAGAGACCCAGTACTTC.

The V call is TRBV5-6, the J call TRBJ1-1, with D possibly matching TRBD1 (5 bases). The V end was cut by 2 bases, the J end by 2 bases, with 16 bases between. Germline V gene lookup returns CDR1 SGHDT and CDR2 YYEEEE. The CDR3 is 16 amino acids. The CDR3, as DNA: TGTGCCAGCAGCTTTGACTGGTTGGGACTAAACACTGAAGCTTTCTTT. Translated: CASSFDWLGLNTEAFF. The complete variable domain, with remaining parts taken from reference TRBV5-6 and TRBJ1-1, reads DAGVTQSPTHLIKTRGQQVTLRCSPKSGHDTVSWYQQALGQGPQFIFQYYEEEERQRGNFPDRFSGHQFPNYSSELNVNALLLGDSALYLCASSFDWLGLNTEAFFGQGTRLTVV.

V usage is TRBV6-5 and J usage is TRBJ2-3; D uncertain. Germline CDR1 and CDR2: MNHEY and SVGAGI. CDR3 size: 13 residues. Trimming cost V 8 bases and J 0 bases, with 9 bases left between them. DNA for the CDR3: TGTGCCAGCTGGGTCTCCAGCACAGATACGCAGTATTTT. This sequence encodes CASWVSSTDTQYF.

The chain is built from TRBV3-1 (or the pseudogene TRBV3-2) and TRBJ2-3, with TRBD2 matching 7 bases. CDR1 is LGHDT, CDR2 YNNKEL, per germline (reference sequence). This CDR3 has 15 amino acids. V was pared by 0 bases and J by 4 bases, with 4 bases of the junction left unmatched. The CDR3 loop is CASSQDSGGSDTQYF. Here the CDR3 DNA reads TGTGCCAGCAGCCAAGATTCGGGGGGTTCAGATACGCAGTATTTT.

The V and J genes are TRBV11-2 and TRBJ2-3; D gene unclear. The germline gives CDR1 SGHAT, CDR2 FQNNGV. The CDR3 length is 13 residues. V was clipped by 1 base and J by 14 bases, with 16 bases between them. The CDR3 sequence is CASSLGGMLRLYF. CDR3 DNA sequence: TGTGCCAGCAGCTTAGGTGGGATGCTGCGTCTGTATTTT.